The rows below give T cell receptor beta chains drawn from one sample of a study of T cells in Graves' hyperthyroidism and ophthalmopathy. In TCRdb, the multiplex PCR reads were re-called with MiXCR into one record per CDR3 protein. Of 600,000 to 700,000 distinct CDR3 sequences detected, just under 45% appear once; the ten largest clones hold approximately 6.8%. The material sequenced was peripheral blood or thyroid tissue (not recorded which). These receptors were collected from an adult man with Graves' disease, either hyperthyroidism or ophthalmopathy (not recorded which). The CDR3 runs from the conserved cysteine through the conserved F or W. The D gene is left open where the match is weak. Size tells how often a clone was seen (once, few, many) or the class of an expanded clone, and some rows leave it out.

v_call	d_call	j_call	clone_size	cdr3_aa	cdr3_nt
TRBV7-6	TRBD2	TRBJ2-2	few	CASSPSAGGAANTGELFF	TGTGCCAGCAGCCCCTCGGCGGGGGGGGCCGCGAACACCGGGGAGCTGTTTTTT
TRBV7-9	-	TRBJ1-2	few	CASSLGPSGARGYTF	TGTGCCAGCAGCTTAGGCCCCTCAGGGGCGCGTGGCTACACCTTC
TRBV9	-	TRBJ1-1	many	CASSPQMTAGTEAFF	TGTGCCAGCAGCCCCCAGATGACAGCGGGCACTGAAGCTTTCTTT
TRBV13	-	TRBJ1-6	few	CASIRRAEYNSPLHF	TGTGCCAGCATCCGCAGGGCAGAGTATAATTCACCCCTCCACTTT
TRBV24-1	-	TRBJ1-4	-	CATSDPTWGYTFGSGTEKLFF	-
TRBV7-6	-	TRBJ1-2	-	CASSLDRDRGYTF	TGCGCCAGCAGCTTGGACCGGGATCGAGGCTACACCTTC
TRBV29-1	-	TRBJ1-1	many	CSFNRGNTEAFF	TGCAGCTTTAATCGTGGAAACACTGAAGCTTTCTTT
TRBV9	-	TRBJ1-2	few	CASSVASSYGYTF	TGTGCCAGCAGCGTAGCCAGCTCCTATGGCTACACCTTC
TRBV2	-	TRBJ1-2	-	CASQGASGSPYGYTF	TGTGCCAGCCAAGGCGCATCGGGGTCACCCTATGGCTACACCTTC
TRBV9	TRBD1	TRBJ2-7	-	CASSVALMGQGDAEQYF	TGTGCCAGCAGCGTAGCCCTTATGGGACAGGGGGATGCCGAGCAGTACTTC
TRBV2	-	TRBJ1-6	-	CASSYSIIFGSYNSPLHF	TGTGCCAGCAGTTACTCGATCATATTTGGCTCCTATAATTCACCCCTCCACTTT
TRBV10-3	TRBD1	TRBJ2-5	-	CAISERTGRFQETQYF	TGTGCCATCAGTGAGAGGACAGGGAGATTCCAAGAGACCCAGTACTTC